Sequencing of this T cell receptor beta chain was carried out in a study of CD8 T cells in Susac syndrome. Findings of the study overall: The authors acknowledged that their TCR sequencing and HLA analysis involved a relatively small number of individuals.

A word on this clonotype: Its antigen is still unknown.

The ends were cut back, 2 bases at V and 6 bases at J, with 17 bases in the middle. The CDR3 sequence is 15 residues long. Germline V gene lookup returns CDR1 GTSNPN and CDR2 SVGIG (reference sequence). Random hexamers were used to reverse transcribe an amount of about 0.45 to 1 ug RNA. The method of amplification for TCR beta CDR3 was immunoSEQ multiplex PCR, covering 54 Vbeta and 13 Jbeta. One entry per CDR3 protein, called by TCRdb with MiXCR from the immunoSEQ multiplex PCR reads. The sample lists approximately 150,000 distinct CDR3 sequences, about 95% seen once, with approximately 0.12% in the top ten.

The chain has TRBV30 and TRBJ1-5; D is possibly TRBD1 (6 bases). The source is a human donor with multiple sclerosis. The sequenced material came from CD4+ T cells from PBMCs. The CDR3 reads CAWSPPRGVGQPQHF. The DNA for the CDR3 is TGTGCCTGGAGTCCCCCGAGGGGGGTCGGTCAGCCCCAGCATTTT.